The rows below give T cell receptor beta chains drawn from one sample of a study of shared clonotypes between healthy human individuals. Assay: immunoSEQ multiplex PCR; the TCRdb copy retains only in-frame clones and omits some. Among over a million clones listed, 60% to 80% were seen once. Sequencing was performed on memory CD4+ T cells sorted from blood. The receptors come from a man aged 18 to 30 in good health. Both conserved end residues are part of each CDR3. The D gene is left open where the match is weak.

CDR3	D	J	V
CASSEGKGQARNSPLHF	-	TRBJ1-6	TRBV6-1
CASGKAYEQYF	-	TRBJ2-7	TRBV6-1
CASSAPSSGNTIYF	-	TRBJ1-3	TRBV5-6
CASRDSGRYPYEQYF	TRBD2	TRBJ2-7	TRBV6-5
CASRRGTKETQYF	-	TRBJ2-5	TRBV7-9
CASSLGWDFNEQFF	-	TRBJ2-1	TRBV7-6
CASSIRGAQPQHF	-	TRBJ1-5	TRBV19
CASSQEVGFTLSYGYTF	-	TRBJ1-2	TRBV4-3
CAWRGRLRGTDTQYF	-	TRBJ2-3	TRBV30
CATSRDDGGAKNIQYF	-	TRBJ2-4	TRBV15
CAITRTSGGDTQYF	TRBD2	TRBJ2-3	TRBV10-3
CASSEFDRGNTEAFF	TRBD1	TRBJ1-1	TRBV25-1
CASTFSGRAFF	-	TRBJ1-1	TRBV6-5
CAWSPSGAQETQYF	-	TRBJ2-5	TRBV30
CASSRDPQPSYEQYF	-	TRBJ2-7	TRBV4-3
CAWSKQANQPQHF	-	TRBJ1-5	TRBV30
CASGVRGLAGGYSYEQYF	TRBD2	TRBJ2-7	TRBV12-5
CASSIRWDNTEAFF	-	TRBJ1-1	TRBV19
CASSFGGASSYNEQFF	-	TRBJ2-1	TRBV7-6
CASSYGGANYEQYF	TRBD2	TRBJ2-7	TRBV5-5
CASSTTGGGYTF	-	TRBJ1-2	TRBV6-1
CAWSKSEKLFF	-	TRBJ1-4	TRBV30
CASSQESVSGATNEKLFF	-	TRBJ1-4	TRBV4-1
CASSSYRGINEKLFF	TRBD1	TRBJ1-4	TRBV28
CASGYRAGGYEKLFF	-	TRBJ1-4	TRBV12-5
CASSLNTEAFF	-	TRBJ1-1	TRBV19
CASTPGRNQPQHF	-	TRBJ1-5	TRBV21-1
CATQRVSGANVLTF	-	TRBJ2-6	TRBV6-1
CASRARDRAFF	TRBD1	TRBJ1-1	TRBV6-5
CASNFVGFNQPQHF	-	TRBJ1-5	TRBV28
CASRPTGTTEAFF	-	TRBJ1-1	TRBV25-1
CASTRSGTGGYEQYF	TRBD1	TRBJ2-7	TRBV6-5
CASTEGGYDSPLHF	-	TRBJ1-6	TRBV19
CASAPRRIAGAEQFF	TRBD2	TRBJ2-1	TRBV12-5
CASGQPQHF	-	TRBJ1-5	TRBV19
CASSAQGTPNEKLFF	-	TRBJ1-4	TRBV27
CASSKGLAENIQYF	TRBD2	TRBJ2-4	TRBV6-1
CASSTRTGEYEQYF	TRBD1	TRBJ2-7	TRBV9
CSGRGEKTQYF	TRBD2	TRBJ2-3	TRBV20-1
CASSYSRAPNEKLFF	-	TRBJ1-4	TRBV6-5